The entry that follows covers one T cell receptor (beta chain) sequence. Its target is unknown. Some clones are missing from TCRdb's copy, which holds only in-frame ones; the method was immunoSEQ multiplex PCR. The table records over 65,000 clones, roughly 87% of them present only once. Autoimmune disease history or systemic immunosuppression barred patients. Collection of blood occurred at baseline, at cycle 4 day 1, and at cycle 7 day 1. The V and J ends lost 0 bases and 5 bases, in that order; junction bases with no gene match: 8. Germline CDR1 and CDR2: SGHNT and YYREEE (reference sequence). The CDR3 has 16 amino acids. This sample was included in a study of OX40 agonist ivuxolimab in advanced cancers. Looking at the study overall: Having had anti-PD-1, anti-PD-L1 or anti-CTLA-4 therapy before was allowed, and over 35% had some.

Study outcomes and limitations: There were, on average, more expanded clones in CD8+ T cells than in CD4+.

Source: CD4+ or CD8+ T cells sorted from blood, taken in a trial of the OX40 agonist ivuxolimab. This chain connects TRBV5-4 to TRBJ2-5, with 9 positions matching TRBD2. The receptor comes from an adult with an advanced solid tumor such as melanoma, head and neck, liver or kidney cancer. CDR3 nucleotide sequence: TGTGCCAGCAGCTTGGCACCCGCGGGGGGGCCGGAGACCCAGTACTTC. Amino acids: CASSLAPAGGPETQYF.